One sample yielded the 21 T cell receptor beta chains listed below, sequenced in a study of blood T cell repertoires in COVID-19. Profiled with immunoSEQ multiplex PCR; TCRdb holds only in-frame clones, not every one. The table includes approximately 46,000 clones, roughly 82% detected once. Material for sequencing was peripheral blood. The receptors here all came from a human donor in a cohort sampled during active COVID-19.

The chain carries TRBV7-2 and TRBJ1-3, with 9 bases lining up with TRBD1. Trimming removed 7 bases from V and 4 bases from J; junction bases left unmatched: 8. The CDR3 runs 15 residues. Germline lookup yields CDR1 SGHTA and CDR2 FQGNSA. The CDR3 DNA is TGTGCCAGCACCTTCGGGACAGGGAAAGGAAACACCATATATTTT. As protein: CASTFGTGKGNTIYF.

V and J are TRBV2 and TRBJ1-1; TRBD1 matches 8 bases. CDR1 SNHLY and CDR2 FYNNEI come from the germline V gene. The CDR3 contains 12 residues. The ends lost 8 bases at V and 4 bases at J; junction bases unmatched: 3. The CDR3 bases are TGTGCCAGCCGACAGGGGTCCACTGAAGCTTTCTTT. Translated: CASRQGSTEAFF.

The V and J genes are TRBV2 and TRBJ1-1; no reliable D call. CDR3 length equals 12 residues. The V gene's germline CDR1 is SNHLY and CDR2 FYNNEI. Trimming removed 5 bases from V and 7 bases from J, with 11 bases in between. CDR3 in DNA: TGTGCCAGCAGTTTTGGAGGCATTGAAGCTTTCTTT. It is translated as CASSFGGIEAFF. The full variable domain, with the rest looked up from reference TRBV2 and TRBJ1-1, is EPEVTQTPSHQVTQMGQEVILRCVPISNHLYFYWYRQILGQKVEFLVSFYNNEISEKSEIFDDQFSVERPDGSNFTLKIRSTKLEDSAMYFCASSFGGIEAFFGQGTRLTVV.

The CDR3 loop is CASSGLQGAGKTEAFF. DNA for the CDR3: TGTGCCAGCAGCGGATTACAGGGGGCAGGAAAAACTGAAGCTTTCTTT. J is TRBJ1-1 and V is TRBV9, with 9 bases lining up with TRBD1. This CDR3 spans 16 amino acids. Trimming cost V 3 bases and J 5 bases; bases outside gene matches: 11. Germline lookup yields CDR1 SGDLS and CDR2 YYNGEE.

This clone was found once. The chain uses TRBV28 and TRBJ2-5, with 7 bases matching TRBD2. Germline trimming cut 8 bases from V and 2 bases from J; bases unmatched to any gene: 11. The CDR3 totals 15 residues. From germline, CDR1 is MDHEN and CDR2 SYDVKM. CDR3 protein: CASHDTGGRQETQYF. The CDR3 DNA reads TGTGCCAGCCATGATACGGGAGGTAGGCAAGAGACCCAGTACTTC. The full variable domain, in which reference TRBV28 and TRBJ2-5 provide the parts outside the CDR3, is DVKVTQSSRYLVKRTGEKVFLECVQDMDHENMFWYRQDPGLGLRLIYFSYDVKMKEKGDIPEGYSVSREKKERFSLILESASTNQTSMYLCASHDTGGRQETQYFGPGTRLLVL.

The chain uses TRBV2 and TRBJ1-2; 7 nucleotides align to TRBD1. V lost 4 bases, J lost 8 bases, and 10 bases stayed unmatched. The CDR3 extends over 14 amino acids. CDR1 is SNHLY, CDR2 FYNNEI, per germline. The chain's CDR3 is CASSGQGLTDGYTF. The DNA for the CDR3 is TGTGCCAGCAGTGGACAGGGATTAACTGACGGCTACACCTTC.

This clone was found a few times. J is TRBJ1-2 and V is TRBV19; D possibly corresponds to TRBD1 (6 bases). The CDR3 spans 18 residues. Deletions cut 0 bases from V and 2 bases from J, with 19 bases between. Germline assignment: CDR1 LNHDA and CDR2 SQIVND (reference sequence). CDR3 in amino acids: CASSIDRRGGPLNYGYTF. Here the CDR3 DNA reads TGTGCCAGTAGTATAGATCGGCGGGGGGGCCCCCTAAACTATGGCTACACCTTC.

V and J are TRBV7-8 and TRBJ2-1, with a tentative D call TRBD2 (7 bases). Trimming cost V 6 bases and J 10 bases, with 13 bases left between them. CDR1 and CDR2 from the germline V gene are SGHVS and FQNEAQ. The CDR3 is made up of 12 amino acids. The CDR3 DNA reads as TGTGCCAGCAGTCTAGGGGGACTAGAGCAGTTCTTC. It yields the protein CASSLGGLEQFF. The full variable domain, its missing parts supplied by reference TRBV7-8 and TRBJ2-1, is GAGVSQSPRYKVAKRGQDVALRCDPISGHVSLFWYQQALGQGPEFLTYFQNEAQLDKSGLPSDRFFAERPEGSVSTLKIQRTQQEDSAVYLCASSLGGLEQFFGPGTRLTVL.

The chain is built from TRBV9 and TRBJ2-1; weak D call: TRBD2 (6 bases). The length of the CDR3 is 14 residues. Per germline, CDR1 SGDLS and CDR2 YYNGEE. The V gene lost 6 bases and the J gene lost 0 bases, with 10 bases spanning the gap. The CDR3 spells CASKGLSSYNEQFF. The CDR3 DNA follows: TGTGCCAGCAAGGGACTTAGCTCCTACAATGAGCAGTTCTTC.

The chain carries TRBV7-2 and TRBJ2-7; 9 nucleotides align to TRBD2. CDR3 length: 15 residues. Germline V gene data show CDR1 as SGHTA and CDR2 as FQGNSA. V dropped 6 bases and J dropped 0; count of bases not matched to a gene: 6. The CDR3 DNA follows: TGTGCCAGCAGACCCTCTAGCGGGGCCTCCTACGAGCAGTACTTC. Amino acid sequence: CASRPSSGASYEQYF. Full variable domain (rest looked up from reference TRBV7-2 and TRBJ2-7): GAGVSQSPSNKVTEKGKDVELRCDPISGHTALYWYRQSLGQGLEFLIYFQGNSAPDKSGLPSDRFSAERTGGSVSTLTIQRTQQEDSAVYLCASRPSSGASYEQYFGPGTRLTVT.

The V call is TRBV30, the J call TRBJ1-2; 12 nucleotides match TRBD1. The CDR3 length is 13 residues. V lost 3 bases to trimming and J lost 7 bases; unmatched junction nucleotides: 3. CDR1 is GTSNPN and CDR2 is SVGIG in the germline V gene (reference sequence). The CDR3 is CAWRGQGARGYTF. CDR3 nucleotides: TGTGCCTGGAGGGGACAGGGGGCCCGTGGCTACACCTTC.

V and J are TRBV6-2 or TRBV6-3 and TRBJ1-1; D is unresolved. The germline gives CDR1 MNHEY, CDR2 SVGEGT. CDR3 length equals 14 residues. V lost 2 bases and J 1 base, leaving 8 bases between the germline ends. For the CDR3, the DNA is TGTGCCAGCAGTTACGTCCGCGAGAACACTGAAGCTTTCTTT. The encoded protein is CASSYVRENTEAFF.

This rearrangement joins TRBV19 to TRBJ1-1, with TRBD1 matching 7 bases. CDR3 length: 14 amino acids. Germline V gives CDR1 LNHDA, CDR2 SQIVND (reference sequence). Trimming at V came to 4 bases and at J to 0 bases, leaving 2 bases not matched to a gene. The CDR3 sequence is CASSRTGVNTEAFF. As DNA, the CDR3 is TGTGCCAGTAGTAGAACAGGGGTGAACACTGAAGCTTTCTTT.

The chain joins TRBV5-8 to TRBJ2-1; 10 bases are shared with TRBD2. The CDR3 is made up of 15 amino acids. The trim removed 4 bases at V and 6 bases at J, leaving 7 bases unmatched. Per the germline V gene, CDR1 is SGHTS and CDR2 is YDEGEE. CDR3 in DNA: TGTGCCAGCAGCCCCCGGTTAGCGGGAGGCAATGAGCAGTTCTTC. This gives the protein CASSPRLAGGNEQFF.

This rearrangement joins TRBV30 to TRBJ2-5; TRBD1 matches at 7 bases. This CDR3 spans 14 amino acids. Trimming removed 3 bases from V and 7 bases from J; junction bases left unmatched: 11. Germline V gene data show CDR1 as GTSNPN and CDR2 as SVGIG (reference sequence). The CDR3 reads CAWRADRSGRTQYF. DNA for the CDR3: TGTGCCTGGAGGGCGGACAGGTCCGGGCGGACCCAGTACTTC.

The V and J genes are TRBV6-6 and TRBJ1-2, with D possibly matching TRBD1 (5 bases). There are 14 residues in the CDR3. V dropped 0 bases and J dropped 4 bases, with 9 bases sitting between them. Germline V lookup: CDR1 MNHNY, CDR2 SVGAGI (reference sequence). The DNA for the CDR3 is TGTGCCAGCAGTTACTCGGAGGGACCCTATGGCTACACCTTC. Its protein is CASSYSEGPYGYTF.

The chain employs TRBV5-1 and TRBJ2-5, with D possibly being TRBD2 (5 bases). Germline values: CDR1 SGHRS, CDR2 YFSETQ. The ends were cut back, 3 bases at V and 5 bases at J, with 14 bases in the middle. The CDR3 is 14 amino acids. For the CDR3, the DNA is TGCGCCAGCAGCTCACAATCTGGCGGGGAGACCCAGTACTTC. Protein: CASSSQSGGETQYF.

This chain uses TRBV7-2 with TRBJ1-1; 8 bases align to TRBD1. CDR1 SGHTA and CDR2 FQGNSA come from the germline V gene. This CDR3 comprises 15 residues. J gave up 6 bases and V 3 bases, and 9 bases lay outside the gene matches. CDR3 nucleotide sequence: TGTGCCAGCAGCTTCCGACAGGGGAGCTATTCTGAAGCTTTCTTT. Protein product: CASSFRQGSYSEAFF.

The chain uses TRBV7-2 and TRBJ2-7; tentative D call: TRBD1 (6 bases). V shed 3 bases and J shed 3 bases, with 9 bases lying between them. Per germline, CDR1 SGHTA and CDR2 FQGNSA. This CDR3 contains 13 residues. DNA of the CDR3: TGTGCCAGCAGCTTGAACAGGGACTACGAGCAGTACTTC. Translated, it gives CASSLNRDYEQYF.

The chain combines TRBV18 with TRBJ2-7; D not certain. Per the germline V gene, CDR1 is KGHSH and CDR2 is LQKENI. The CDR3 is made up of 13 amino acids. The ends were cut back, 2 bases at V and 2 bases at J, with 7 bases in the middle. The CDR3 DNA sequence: TGTGCCAGCTCACCAGGCCAGACCTACGAGCAGTACTTC. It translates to CASSPGQTYEQYF. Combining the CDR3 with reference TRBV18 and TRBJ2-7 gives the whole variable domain NAGVMQNPRHLVRRRGQEARLRCSPMKGHSHVYWYRQLPEEGLKFMVYLQKENIIDESGMPKERFSAEFPKEGPSILRIQQVVRGDSAAYFCASSPGQTYEQYFGPGTRLTVT.

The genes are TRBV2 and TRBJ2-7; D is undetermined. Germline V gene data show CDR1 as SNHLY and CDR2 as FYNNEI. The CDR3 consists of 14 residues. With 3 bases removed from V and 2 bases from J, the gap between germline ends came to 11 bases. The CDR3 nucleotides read TGTGCCAGCAGTGAGGTGCCCGGTACCTACGAGCAGTACTTC. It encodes CASSEVPGTYEQYF.